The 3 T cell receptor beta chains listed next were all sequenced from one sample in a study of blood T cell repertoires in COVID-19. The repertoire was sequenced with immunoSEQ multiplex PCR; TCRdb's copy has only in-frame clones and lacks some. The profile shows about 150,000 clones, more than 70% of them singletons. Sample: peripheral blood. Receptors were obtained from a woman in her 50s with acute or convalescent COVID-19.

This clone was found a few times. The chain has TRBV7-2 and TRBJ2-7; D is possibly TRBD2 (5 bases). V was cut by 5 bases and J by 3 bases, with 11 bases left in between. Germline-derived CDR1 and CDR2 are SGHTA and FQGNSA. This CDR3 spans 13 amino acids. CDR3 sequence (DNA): TGTGCCAGCAGCCCATTGAGGGACTACGAGCAGTACTTC. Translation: CASSPLRDYEQYF. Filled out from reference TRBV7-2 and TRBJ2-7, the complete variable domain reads GAGVSQSPSNKVTEKGKDVELRCDPISGHTALYWYRQSLGQGLEFLIYFQGNSAPDKSGLPSDRFSAERTGGSVSTLTIQRTQQEDSAVYLCASSPLRDYEQYFGPGTRLTVT.

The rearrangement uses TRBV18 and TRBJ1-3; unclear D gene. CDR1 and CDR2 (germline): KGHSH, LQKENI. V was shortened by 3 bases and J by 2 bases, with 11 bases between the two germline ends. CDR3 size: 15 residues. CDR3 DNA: TGTGCCAGCTCACCTGAGGTATCAACTGGAAACACCATATATTTT. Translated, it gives CASSPEVSTGNTIYF.

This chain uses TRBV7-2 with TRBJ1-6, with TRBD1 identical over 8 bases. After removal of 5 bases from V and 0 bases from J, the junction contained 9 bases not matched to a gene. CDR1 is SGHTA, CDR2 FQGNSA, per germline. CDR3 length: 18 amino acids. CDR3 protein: CASSAGQVLSSYNSPLHF. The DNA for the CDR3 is TGTGCCAGCAGCGCGGGACAGGTGCTCAGCTCCTATAATTCACCCCTCCACTTT.